The clone carrying this TCR beta chain was seen more than once but under ten times. Its specificity is not known. The CDR3 has 16 amino acids. Trimming removed 4 bases from V and 2 bases from J, with 17 bases in between. The germline gives CDR1 SGHKS, CDR2 YYEKEE (reference sequence). TCRdb analysed the reads with MiXCR anew, one entry per CDR3 protein. The sample carries roughly 990,000 distinct CDR3 sequences, approximately 32% recorded once. The data are from a study of T cell repertoires in cytomegalovirus infection. At the level of the study: In the study, CMV epitopes included recently identified HLA-C-restricted and well-studied HLA-B-restricted ones. Carrying CMV and the relevant HLA type showed in public TCR beta signatures.

Study-wide points: The ex vivo response was dominated by HLA-C-restricted CMV-specific TCR beta clonotypes.

The clonotype comes from a human donor in good health (CMV status not recorded). Some clones in this sample may be carry-over from other donors' samples. The source material was cultured CD8+ T cells from PBMCs, sampled from culture after CMV antigen stimulation. V is TRBV5-5 and J is TRBJ2-3; D might be TRBD2 (5 bases). The CDR3 sequence: CASSTDYQDITDTQYF. As DNA, the CDR3 is TGTGCCAGCAGCACCGACTACCAAGACATCACAGATACGCAGTATTTT.